These T cell receptor beta chains were read from a single sample in a study of blood T cell repertoires in COVID-19. TCRdb's copy holds only in-frame clones and misses some; the assay was immunoSEQ multiplex PCR. Here the sample spans roughly 170,000 clones, roughly 80% being singletons. Material for sequencing was peripheral blood. Every receptor here comes from a human donor in a cohort sampled during active COVID-19. Each CDR3 is given with its conserved first and last residue. The order of the fields is CDR3 DNA, CDR3 protein, V gene, D gene, CDR3 length, J gene, clone size. D genes are given only for firm matches. Expanded clones are given a class, and other clones once, few, many or no size at all.

DNA: TGTGCCAGCAGCTTATCTAGTTTAGTCGGCGAGCAGTACTTC
CDR3: CASSLSSLVGEQYF
V: TRBV11-2
D: .
length: 14
J: TRBJ2-7
size: few

DNA: TGTGCCTATGGGACAGGGCGCTTTGGAATGAACACTGAAGCTTTCTTT
CDR3: CAYGTGRFGMNTEAFF
V: TRBV30
D: TRBD1
length: 16
J: TRBJ1-1
size: .

DNA: TGTGCCAGCAGCTTAGAGGGGGAGCGGGGGGGCACAGATACGCAGTATTTT
CDR3: CASSLEGERGGTDTQYF
V: TRBV13
D: TRBD2
length: 17
J: TRBJ2-3
size: .

DNA: TGTGCCAGCAGCTTGGGGGAGGGCTGGCTGACTGAAGCTTTCTTT
CDR3: CASSLGEGWLTEAFF
V: TRBV5-8
D: .
length: 15
J: TRBJ1-1
size: .

DNA: TGTGCCAGCAGTTCCCCTGGGGCAGGCGAGCAGTACTTC
CDR3: CASSSPGAGEQYF
V: TRBV6-5
D: .
length: 13
J: TRBJ2-7
size: once

DNA: TGTGCCAGCAGTGAGCAGACAGGGGAAAATCAGCCCCAGCATTTT
CDR3: CASSEQTGENQPQHF
V: TRBV6-1
D: TRBD1
length: 15
J: TRBJ1-5
size: once

DNA: TGTGCCAGCAGCTTTTATCCTTTAGCGACGGTCTCTGGAAACACCATATATTTT
CDR3: CASSFYPLATVSGNTIYF
V: TRBV7-2
D: .
length: 18
J: TRBJ1-3
size: .

DNA: TGTGCCAGCAGCCCCGCGAGGAACCAAGAGACCCAGTACTTC
CDR3: CASSPARNQETQYF
V: TRBV9
D: .
length: 14
J: TRBJ2-5
size: .

DNA: TGTGCCAGCAGTGACCAGTTGTCACCCCTCCACTTT
CDR3: CASSDQLSPLHF
V: TRBV6-1
D: .
length: 12
J: TRBJ1-6
size: .

DNA: TGTGCCAGCAGTGAAGCTTACTCTGGAAACACCATATATTTT
CDR3: CASSEAYSGNTIYF
V: TRBV6-1
D: .
length: 14
J: TRBJ1-3
size: few

DNA: TGTGCCAGCAGTGGACCTCACAGGGAAAACTATGGCTACACCTTC
CDR3: CASSGPHRENYGYTF
V: TRBV25-1
D: .
length: 15
J: TRBJ1-2
size: .

DNA: TGTGCCTGGAGCGTGGACAGGGGCGTTCGAGCTTTCTTT
CDR3: CAWSVDRGVRAFF
V: TRBV30
D: TRBD1
length: 13
J: TRBJ1-1
size: .

DNA: TGTGCCAGTAGTATAGGTTTCGGGTCCCAAGAGACCCAGTACTTC
CDR3: CASSIGFGSQETQYF
V: TRBV19
D: .
length: 15
J: TRBJ2-5
size: .

DNA: TGTGCCAGCAGCGGAAGGGACAGGGTATCGGCTGAGCAGTTCTTC
CDR3: CASSGRDRVSAEQFF
V: TRBV13
D: TRBD1
length: 15
J: TRBJ2-1
size: few

DNA: TGTGCCAGCAGCTTGACTAGCGGGGGGGCACCGGGGGAGCTGTTTTTT
CDR3: CASSLTSGGAPGELFF
V: TRBV5-4
D: TRBD2
length: 16
J: TRBJ2-2
size: .

DNA: TGTGCCAGCAGCTTAGGGACTAGCAGAGACTACGAGCAGTACTTC
CDR3: CASSLGTSRDYEQYF
V: TRBV13
D: TRBD2
length: 15
J: TRBJ2-7
size: .

DNA: TGTGCCAGCAGGTGGACAGGGGGAGAGACCCAGTACTTC
CDR3: CASRWTGGETQYF
V: TRBV7-9
D: TRBD1
length: 13
J: TRBJ2-5
size: .

DNA: TGTGCCAGCAGGTTGACAGCCTCCTACGAGCAGTACTTC
CDR3: CASRLTASYEQYF
V: TRBV6-6
D: .
length: 13
J: TRBJ2-7
size: many

DNA: TGTGCCAGCAGTCCTGGACAGACCTACGAGCAGTACTTC
CDR3: CASSPGQTYEQYF
V: TRBV27
D: .
length: 13
J: TRBJ2-7
size: .

DNA: TGTGCCAGAGGGACAGGGAAGAATTCACCCCTCCACTTT
CDR3: CARGTGKNSPLHF
V: TRBV2
D: TRBD1
length: 13
J: TRBJ1-6
size: .

DNA: TGTGCCAGCAGCCAAGAGGCTAGCTGGGGTATTAACACCGGGGAGCTGTTTTTT
CDR3: CASSQEASWGINTGELFF
V: TRBV3-1/TRBV3-2
D: .
length: 18
J: TRBJ2-2
size: .

DNA: TGTGCCAGCAGTTGGGGGGTCGGGCCTGCAACTAATGAAAAACTGTTTTTT
CDR3: CASSWGVGPATNEKLFF
V: TRBV2
D: .
length: 17
J: TRBJ1-4
size: .

DNA: TGTGCCTGGAGTTTGAGGGGGCTCGAAACCTACGAGCAGTACTTC
CDR3: CAWSLRGLETYEQYF
V: TRBV30
D: TRBD1
length: 15
J: TRBJ2-7
size: .

DNA: TGTGCCTGGAGTATCAGGGTCTCTGAAGCTTTCTTT
CDR3: CAWSIRVSEAFF
V: TRBV30
D: .
length: 12
J: TRBJ1-1
size: .

DNA: TGTGCCAGCAGCTTAATTGGGAGACAGGGCGAGCAGTACTTC
CDR3: CASSLIGRQGEQYF
V: TRBV11-2
D: TRBD1
length: 14
J: TRBJ2-7
size: .

DNA: TGTGCCAGCAGCTTGGTACGGGACTCTTTCGCCGAGCAGTACTTC
CDR3: CASSLVRDSFAEQYF
V: TRBV5-4
D: .
length: 15
J: TRBJ2-7
size: .

DNA: TGCAGCGTTTCGGGACAGCACACCGGGGAGCTGTTTTTT
CDR3: CSVSGQHTGELFF
V: TRBV29-1
D: TRBD1
length: 13
J: TRBJ2-2
size: .

DNA: TGTGCCAGCAGCTTGCTAGGTACAGATACGCAGTATTTT
CDR3: CASSLLGTDTQYF
V: TRBV5-4
D: .
length: 13
J: TRBJ2-3
size: .

DNA: TGTGCCAGCAGCCTGCGGACAGGGGAAGTGTCTGGCTACACCTTC
CDR3: CASSLRTGEVSGYTF
V: TRBV7-2
D: TRBD1
length: 15
J: TRBJ1-2
size: .

DNA: TGTGCCAGCAGCGCCGGGTTGTACAATCAGCCCCAGCATTTT
CDR3: CASSAGLYNQPQHF
V: TRBV9
D: .
length: 14
J: TRBJ1-5
size: .

DNA: TGCAGCGTTGAAGGGCAGGGAACTGTCTACACCTTC
CDR3: CSVEGQGTVYTF
V: TRBV29-1
D: .
length: 12
J: TRBJ1-2
size: .

DNA: TGTGCCAGCAGTGAAGGAGGTCCCAATGAGCAGTTCTTC
CDR3: CASSEGGPNEQFF
V: TRBV6-1
D: .
length: 13
J: TRBJ2-1
size: .

DNA: TGTGCCACCGGGACAGAAGAGACCCAGTACTTC
CDR3: CATGTEETQYF
V: TRBV15
D: TRBD1
length: 11
J: TRBJ2-5
size: .

DNA: TGTGCCAGCAGCCACACAGGCACTAATGAAAAACTGTTTTTT
CDR3: CASSHTGTNEKLFF
V: TRBV3-1/TRBV3-2
D: .
length: 14
J: TRBJ1-4
size: once

DNA: TGTGCCAGCAGCGCCCGGGTTCAAGAGACCCAGTACTTC
CDR3: CASSARVQETQYF
V: TRBV7-8
D: .
length: 13
J: TRBJ2-5
size: .

DNA: TGCGCCAGCAGCCTGGACAGGGGCGAGGGCTACACCTTC
CDR3: CASSLDRGEGYTF
V: TRBV5-1
D: TRBD1
length: 13
J: TRBJ1-2
size: .

DNA: TGTGCCAGCTCCGAGGGTGCCGGGGCCTACGAGCAGTACTTC
CDR3: CASSEGAGAYEQYF
V: TRBV2
D: .
length: 14
J: TRBJ2-7
size: .

DNA: TGTGCCAGCAGCTTAGAGGGTCAGGGGCTTTCCAATAGCAATCAGCCCCAGCATTTT
CDR3: CASSLEGQGLSNSNQPQHF
V: TRBV13
D: .
length: 19
J: TRBJ1-5
size: .

DNA: TGCGCCAGCAGGGGACAGGGGGCACATGAAGCTTTCTTT
CDR3: CASRGQGAHEAFF
V: TRBV10-2
D: TRBD1
length: 13
J: TRBJ1-1
size: .

DNA: TGTGCCAGCAGCCCCTCCGACCGGAGCTCCTACAATGAGCAGTTCTTC
CDR3: CASSPSDRSSYNEQFF
V: TRBV7-8
D: .
length: 16
J: TRBJ2-1
size: .

DNA: TGCAGCGTCGAACAGGGGTACGGCTACACCTTC
CDR3: CSVEQGYGYTF
V: TRBV29-1
D: TRBD1
length: 11
J: TRBJ1-2
size: .

DNA: TGTGCCAGCAGCCAAGATCGGGGGGAGAACACCGGGGAGCTGTTTTTT
CDR3: CASSQDRGENTGELFF
V: TRBV3-1/TRBV3-2
D: TRBD2
length: 16
J: TRBJ2-2
size: .

DNA: TGTGCCACCAGTGATAGCGGCTACAATGAGCAGTTCTTC
CDR3: CATSDSGYNEQFF
V: TRBV24-1
D: .
length: 13
J: TRBJ2-1
size: once

DNA: TGTGCCAGTAGTATTAAACCAGGGGACCTAGGGAATAATTCACCCCTCCACTTT
CDR3: CASSIKPGDLGNNSPLHF
V: TRBV19
D: .
length: 18
J: TRBJ1-6
size: .

DNA: TGTGCCAGTAGTAGCGGATTCCGGGACAGGATAATATCACCCCTCCACTTT
CDR3: CASSSGFRDRIISPLHF
V: TRBV19
D: TRBD1
length: 17
J: TRBJ1-6
size: .

DNA: TGTGCCAGCAGTTCTCGGGGGAGGGGTGGCTACACCTTC
CDR3: CASSSRGRGGYTF
V: TRBV2
D: .
length: 13
J: TRBJ1-2
size: .

DNA: TGCGCCAGCAGCTTGGGGGGAGGGGAAGAGACCCAGTACTTC
CDR3: CASSLGGGEETQYF
V: TRBV5-1
D: TRBD2
length: 14
J: TRBJ2-5
size: few

DNA: TGTGCCATCAGTGAGGACCGGGACCAAGAGACCCAGTACTTC
CDR3: CAISEDRDQETQYF
V: TRBV10-3
D: .
length: 14
J: TRBJ2-5
size: .

DNA: TGTGCCAGCAGCCGGGGGGCCTCCTACGAGCAGTACTTC
CDR3: CASSRGASYEQYF
V: TRBV7-6
D: .
length: 13
J: TRBJ2-7
size: .

DNA: TGTGCCAGCAGTGCCCGGGACAACTACTACGAGCAGTACTTC
CDR3: CASSARDNYYEQYF
V: TRBV2
D: .
length: 14
J: TRBJ2-7
size: .